The source of this TCR beta chain is a study of regulatory T cells in long-lasting Graves disease. This clonotype was counted at least ten times. Time point defined: newly diagnosed GD, antithyroid drugs for less than 3 months. RNA isolated from PBMCs was used to make the TCR library. The ends lost 3 bases at V and 4 bases at J; junction bases unmatched: 7. CDR3 length: 15 amino acids. Building of the TCR beta libraries involved iRepertoire HTBI primers and Arm-PCR of CDR3 regions. TCRdb recomputed calls from the multiplex PCR reads with MiXCR, one row per CDR3 protein. The sample includes 450,000 to 700,000 distinct CDR3 sequences, about 13% of them seen just once. Another study also made use of these data, one on T cells in Graves' hyperthyroidism and ophthalmopathy.

The receptor's source is a man aged 25-45 years with Graves disease. Source: peripheral blood mononuclear cells (PBMCs), taken at new diagnosis, from a patient treated with antithyroid drugs. This sequence joins TRBV12-3 or TRBV12-4 and TRBJ2-7; 9 bases fit TRBD2. CDR3 in amino acids: CASSFLAGRGYEQYF. As DNA, the CDR3 is TGTGCCAGCAGTTTCCTAGCGGGAAGAGGGTACGAGCAGTACTTC.